A selection of T cell receptor beta chains follows, all from one sample in a study of Ad26.COV2.S vaccination and SARS-CoV-2 variants. Clones were sequenced by immunoSEQ multiplex PCR, and TCRdb holds only the in-frame ones, with some missing. The data contain approximately 410,000 clones, roughly 90% of them singletons. The source was peripheral blood, collected in a trial of Ad26.COV2.S vaccine versus placebo. The receptors were sampled from a person between 18 and 65 years old who received the Ad26.COV2.S COVID-19 vaccine or a placebo. Both conserved end residues are part of each CDR3. The D gene is left open where the match is weak. The size entry is marked missing in some rows and otherwise reads once, few, many or a size class.

CDR3 protein	CDR3 DNA	D gene	clone size	V gene	J gene
CASSTGGGGNQPQHF	TGTGCCAGCAGTACAGGGGGCGGAGGCAATCAGCCCCAGCATTTT	TRBD1	.	TRBV6-5	TRBJ1-5
CASSFTGGTTAEQFF	TGTGCCAGCAGCTTTACCGGGGGGACCACCGCTGAGCAGTTCTTC	TRBD2	.	TRBV7-8	TRBJ2-1
CASSGSERMIYGYTF	TGCGCCAGCAGTGGGAGTGAGCGGATGATCTATGGCTACACCTTC	.	few	TRBV10-2	TRBJ1-2
CASHRDRGNSPLHF	TGTGCCAGTCACCGGGACAGGGGGAATTCACCCCTCCACTTT	TRBD1	.	TRBV2	TRBJ1-6
CASRKTGGDTEAFF	TGCGCCAGCAGAAAGACAGGGGGGGACACTGAAGCTTTCTTT	TRBD1	.	TRBV5-1	TRBJ1-1
CASSQDPVTYEQYF	TGTGCCAGCAGCCAAGATCCGGTTACCTACGAGCAGTACTTC	.	.	TRBV3-1/TRBV3-2	TRBJ2-7
CATRLDANYGYTF	TGTGCCACTCGATTGGACGCGAACTATGGCTACACCTTC	.	.	TRBV6-5	TRBJ1-2
CASSYIQSNQPQHF	TGTGCCAGCAGTTATATACAGTCCAATCAGCCCCAGCATTTT	.	.	TRBV6-2/TRBV6-3	TRBJ1-5
CASSEALIYEQYF	TGTGCCAGCAGTGAAGCGTTAATCTACGAGCAGTACTTC	.	.	TRBV6-1	TRBJ2-7
CASRRGQGPPLYGYTF	TGCGCCAGCAGGAGGGGACAGGGGCCTCCCCTCTATGGCTACACCTTC	TRBD1	.	TRBV10-2	TRBJ1-2
CASSPRLAGANTGELFF	TGTGCCAGCAGCCCCCGGCTAGCGGGGGCGAACACCGGGGAGCTGTTTTTT	TRBD2	.	TRBV9	TRBJ2-2
CASSPTWQSNSPLHF	TGTGCCAGCAGCCCTACTTGGCAGTCTAATTCACCCCTCCACTTT	.	.	TRBV3-1/TRBV3-2	TRBJ1-6